The clone carrying this T cell receptor beta chain was seen repeatedly, ten times or more. Its antigen is undetermined. There are 15 residues in the CDR3. Germline CDR1 reads LNHDA; CDR2 reads SQIVND (reference sequence). V gave up 6 bases and J gave up 6 bases; unmatched junction bases: 9. The data stem from a study of T cells in Graves' hyperthyroidism and ophthalmopathy. Study results and caveats: For ophthalmopathy, model prediction preceded onset by a median roughly 6.3 months.

Ophthalmopathy patients had Clinical Activity Score at least 3, NOSPECS grade at least 4, duration under 3 months. Researchers barred patients who had uncontrolled infection, other autoimmune disease, pregnancy or lactation. RNA transcripts yielded amplified TCR beta CDR3 regions. TCR CDR3 underwent first-round RT-PCR with the HTBI primer set. TCRdb called the multiplex PCR reads again in MiXCR, with one record for every CDR3 protein. Of roughly 250,000 distinct CDR3 sequences listed, 16% are singletons. The sequenced material came from blood. This chain links TRBV19 with TRBJ2-2; 8 bases match TRBD1. The sequence came from a woman aged 18-29 years with Graves' ophthalmopathy. The CDR3 DNA reads TGTGCCAGTAGGACTGGACAGGGCAATTCCGGGGAGCTGTTTTTT. Its protein product is CASRTGQGNSGELFF.